These 30 T cell receptor beta chains were sequenced from one sample in a study of T cell responses to AZD1222 COVID-19 vaccine. Some clones are missing from TCRdb's copy, which holds only in-frame ones; the method was immunoSEQ multiplex PCR. Of some 91,000 clones detected, more than 90% appear once; the ten largest clones hold roughly 13%. Sequencing was performed on peripheral blood, taken on day 0 of AZD1222 vaccination. The receptors here all came from an adult in good health.

The chain joins TRBV7-8 to TRBJ2-7; 9 nucleotides match TRBD1. CDR1 and CDR2 from the germline V gene are SGHVS and FQNEAQ. The V segment lost 2 bases and the J segment 4 bases; nucleotides outside the gene matches: 6. The CDR3 has 15 amino acids. CDR3 sequence: CASSLRQGVLYEQYF. The DNA of the CDR3 is TGTGCCAGCAGCTTAAGACAGGGGGTTCTGTACGAGCAGTACTTC.

The rearrangement uses TRBV30 and TRBJ1-1, with D possibly matching TRBD1 (6 bases). V lost 3 bases and J lost 7, with 12 bases in between. CDR3 length: 12 residues. Germline lookup yields CDR1 GTSNPN and CDR2 SVGIG (reference sequence). CDR3 nucleotides: TGTGCCTGGAGGGGGGCTGGGATTGAAGCTTTCTTT. This encodes CAWRGAGIEAFF.

Details on this clone: The junction differs from germline at one of its ends, possibly a read error. The chain employs TRBV3-1 (or the pseudogene TRBV3-2) and TRBJ2-7; TRBD1 matches 10 bases. The CDR3 has 12 amino acids. Germline CDR1 and CDR2: LGHDT and YNNKEL (reference sequence). DNA for the CDR3: TGTGCCAGCAGCCAAGCAGGGACAGGGGCGGTCTTC. The encoded protein is CASSQAGTGAVF.

The chain joins TRBV29-1 to TRBJ1-2; no clear D gene. CDR3 length equals 12 residues. Trimming stripped 5 bases from V and 2 bases from J, with 9 bases between. Per the germline V gene, CDR1 is SQVTM and CDR2 is ANQGSEA. CDR3 residues: CSVLTENYGYTF. For the CDR3, the DNA is TGCAGCGTTTTAACAGAGAACTATGGCTACACCTTC.

The V gene is TRBV15, the J gene TRBJ1-2; D call uncertain. Germline V gene data show CDR1 as LNHNV and CDR2 as YYDKDF (reference sequence). The CDR3 totals 14 residues. V lost 0 bases and J 10 bases, leaving 15 bases between the germline ends. For the CDR3, the DNA is TGTGCCACCAGCAGAGATAGATTTGAGACCCACTACACCTTC. Translated: CATSRDRFETHYTF. The entire variable domain, with the rest obtained from reference TRBV15 and TRBJ1-2, is as follows: DAMVIQNPRYQVTQFGKPVTLSCSQTLNHNVMYWYQQKSSQAPKLLFHYYDKDFNNEADTPDNFQSRRPNTSFCFLDIRSPGLGDTAMYLCATSRDRFETHYTFGSGTRLTVV.

The rearrangement links TRBV6-6 to TRBJ1-3; D unclear. This CDR3 contains 13 residues. CDR1 is MNHNY and CDR2 is SVGAGI in the germline V gene (reference sequence). V lost 10 bases and J 4 bases, leaving 14 bases between the germline ends. CDR3 protein: CATIQVWGNTIYF. CDR3 coding DNA: TGTGCCACTATTCAGGTTTGGGGAAACACCATATATTTT.

V usage is TRBV28 and J usage is TRBJ1-4; 7 positions match TRBD1. The CDR3 consists of 18 residues. Germline V gene data show CDR1 as MDHEN and CDR2 as SYDVKM. V lost 5 bases to trimming and J lost 10 bases; unmatched junction nucleotides: 22. The CDR3 coding sequence is TGTGCCAGCAGTGCCCCTCCGCCGGGACAGAATCGAGTACTAAAACTGTTTTTT. Translation gives CASSAPPPGQNRVLKLFF.

This chain joins TRBV6-2 or TRBV6-3 and TRBJ1-1; a weak D match, TRBD1 (6 bases). Germline assignment: CDR1 MNHEY and CDR2 SVGEGT. The CDR3 is 17 residues long. The ends were cut back, 0 bases at V and 1 base at J, with 15 bases in the middle. CDR3 DNA: TGTGCCAGCAGTTACTCCGGTCTCGGACAGCGGAACACTGAAGCTTTCTTT. Encoded protein: CASSYSGLGQRNTEAFF.

The chain couples TRBV2 to TRBJ1-4; 7 bases line up with TRBD1. Germline V gene lookup returns CDR1 SNHLY and CDR2 FYNNEI. V was clipped by 8 bases and J by 6 bases; unmatched bases: 6. The length of the CDR3 is 13 residues. CDR3 region: CASGPTGDEKLFF. CDR3 sequence (DNA): TGTGCCAGCGGACCTACAGGGGATGAAAAACTGTTTTTT. The full variable domain, rest sourced from reference TRBV2 and TRBJ1-4, is EPEVTQTPSHQVTQMGQEVILRCVPISNHLYFYWYRQILGQKVEFLVSFYNNEISEKSEIFDDQFSVERPDGSNFTLKIRSTKLEDSAMYFCASGPTGDEKLFFGSGTQLSVL.

The V and J genes are TRBV6-4 and TRBJ1-2; D not resolved. Trimming removed 2 bases at V and 7 bases at J, with 11 bases between. This CDR3 region has 13 residues. The V gene's germline CDR1 is MRHNA and CDR2 SNTAGT. The CDR3 loop is CASSDPTALGYTF. The CDR3 nucleotides are TGTGCCAGCAGTGACCCAACGGCCCTTGGCTACACCTTC.

V usage is TRBV13 and J usage is TRBJ1-4; D is possibly TRBD1 (5 bases). V lost 6 bases and J lost 2, with 13 bases in between. Germline V gene sequence: CDR1 PRHDT, CDR2 FYEKMQ (reference sequence). This CDR3 comprises 15 residues. The CDR3 nucleotides are TGTGCCAGCAGGAACCGGGGGAGGACTAATGAAAAACTGTTTTTT. Translating it yields CASRNRGRTNEKLFF.

The V and J genes are TRBV6-5 and TRBJ1-2; D unresolved. V lost 11 bases, J lost 6 bases, and 19 bases lay in between. Germline V gives CDR1 MNHEY, CDR2 SVGAGI. This CDR3 region has 13 residues. CDR3 sequence reads: CAPSLGIRNGYTF. The DNA of the CDR3 is TGTGCCCCTAGTTTGGGGATAAGGAATGGCTACACCTTC.

The chain employs TRBV2 and TRBJ2-1, with 14 bases identical to TRBD2. In germline, CDR1 is SNHLY, CDR2 FYNNEI. Unmatched junction bases numbered 6, after V lost 7 bases and J lost 7 bases. The CDR3 sequence is 15 residues long. This CDR3 is CASKPGTSGSNEQFF. The CDR3 DNA follows: TGTGCCAGCAAACCCGGGACTAGCGGGAGTAATGAGCAGTTCTTC.

This CDR3 is CASSAPGAYEQYF. CDR3 coding DNA: TGTGCCAGCAGCGCCCCCGGAGCCTACGAGCAGTACTTC. This sequence joins TRBV7-9 and TRBJ2-7; no clear D gene. CDR1 and CDR2 from the germline V gene are SEHNR and FQNEAQ (reference sequence). CDR3 length: 13 amino acids. The V and J ends lost 5 bases and 2 bases respectively, with 10 bases between them.

This sequence joins TRBV18 and TRBJ1-2; D is possibly TRBD1 (5 bases). Trimming cost V 1 base and J 3 bases, with 18 bases left between them. The CDR3 has 17 residues. CDR1 and CDR2 (germline): KGHSH, LQKENI. CDR3 DNA: TGTGCCAGCTCACCACGGGCAGGGCGAGCCGCTGACTATGGCTACACCTTC. This gives the protein CASSPRAGRAADYGYTF.

This chain uses TRBV4-2 with TRBJ2-1, with D possibly being TRBD1 or TRBD2 (5 bases each). CDR1 is LGHNA, CDR2 YNFKEQ, per germline. The CDR3 length is 14 residues. Trimming took 6 bases from V and 6 from J, leaving 15 bases between them. CDR3 amino acids: CASRRGEPGNEQFF. The CDR3 nucleotides are TGTGCCAGCAGAAGAGGGGAGCCCGGCAATGAGCAGTTCTTC.

The chain employs TRBV2 and TRBJ1-5, with D uncertain. CDR3 length equals 14 residues. CDR1 is SNHLY, CDR2 FYNNEI, per germline. V was clipped by 5 bases and J by 3 bases, with 11 bases between them. DNA for the CDR3: TGTGCCAGCAGTTCAGGTTTTGACAATCAGCCCCAGCATTTT. This codes for CASSSGFDNQPQHF.

This chain uses TRBV6-1 with TRBJ1-3; 7 bases match TRBD1. The trim removed 2 bases at V and 3 bases at J, leaving 4 bases unmatched. In germline, CDR1 is MNHNS, CDR2 SASEGT. The CDR3 loop spans 15 amino acids. CDR3 in amino acids: CASSEHRGRGNTIYF. CDR3 nucleotides: TGTGCCAGCAGTGAACACAGGGGCCGTGGAAACACCATATATTTT.

In its sample, this clone was seen once. This chain uses TRBV6-5 with TRBJ1-1; D unclear. Trimming took 2 bases from V and 1 from J, leaving 11 bases between them. CDR1 is MNHEY and CDR2 is SVGAGI in the germline V gene. This CDR3 comprises 15 residues. CDR3 sequence: CASSYVGNGNTEAFF. In DNA form, the CDR3 reads TGTGCCAGCAGTTACGTTGGGAATGGGAACACTGAAGCTTTCTTT.

This rearrangement joins TRBV6-4 to TRBJ1-2; D possibly corresponds to TRBD1 (5 bases). Germline CDR1 MRHNA, CDR2 SNTAGT. Trimming stripped 2 bases from V and 4 bases from J, with 14 bases between. The CDR3 length is 15 residues. CDR3 nucleotide sequence: TGTGCCAGCAGTGACACACGGGACTACCCCTATGGCTACACCTTC. It translates to CASSDTRDYPYGYTF.

The chain is built from TRBV4-1 and TRBJ2-7; the D gene is possibly TRBD2 (6 bases). Germline V lookup: CDR1 MGHRA, CDR2 YSYEKL. The CDR3 consists of 14 residues. Trimming removed 1 base from V and 3 bases from J, with 10 bases in between. The CDR3 here is CASSQVAGYYEQYF. CDR3 DNA sequence: TGCGCCAGCAGCCAAGTGGCGGGATACTACGAGCAGTACTTC.

V usage is TRBV6-5 and J usage is TRBJ2-7; TRBD1 aligns across 7 bases. Per germline, CDR1 MNHEY and CDR2 SVGAGI. J gave up 1 base and V 6 bases, and 9 bases lay outside the gene matches. The CDR3 is made up of 15 amino acids. CDR3 region: CASSPLGTASYEQYF. The CDR3 DNA is TGTGCCAGCAGCCCGCTGGGGACAGCTTCCTACGAGCAGTACTTC.

The chain links TRBV5-1 to TRBJ2-7, with 11 bases that match TRBD2. Trimming removed 4 bases from V and 7 bases from J; junction bases left unmatched: 16. Germline V gene data show CDR1 as SGHRS and CDR2 as YFSETQ. This CDR3 is 17 amino acids long. In nucleotides, the CDR3 is TGCGCCAGCAGCCCGGCCAGAGGTGTAGCGGGAGGGGGTGAGCAGTACTTC. It translates to CASSPARGVAGGGEQYF.

This clone came up a few times. The chain joins TRBV2 to TRBJ2-5; possibly TRBD2 for D (7 bases). From germline, CDR1 is SNHLY and CDR2 FYNNEI. V dropped 5 bases and J dropped 3 bases, with 16 bases sitting between them. The CDR3 covers 15 residues. The CDR3 reads CASSKGGTLKETQYF. CDR3 coding DNA: TGTGCCAGCAGTAAGGGGGGGACCTTAAAAGAGACCCAGTACTTC.

The J gene is TRBJ2-1, the V gene TRBV5-6; maybe TRBD2 (6 bases). Germline V gene data show CDR1 as SGHDT and CDR2 as YYEEEE. CDR3 length equals 11 residues. Between the trimmed V and J ends, which lost 4 bases and 11 bases, there was a span of 10 bases. The CDR3 sequence is CASSRRDKQFF. The CDR3 DNA follows: TGTGCCAGCAGCAGGAGGGATAAGCAGTTCTTC.

V gene TRBV5-8 combines with J gene TRBJ2-3; D uncertain. This CDR3 has 14 residues. Trimming shortened V by 9 bases and J by 2 bases, and 16 bases separated the two germline ends. Germline V gene data show CDR1 as SGHTS and CDR2 as YDEGEE. The chain's CDR3 is CAITPLGITDTQYF. The CDR3 region has the DNA TGTGCCATTACCCCCCTAGGAATCACAGATACGCAGTATTTT.

V is TRBV24-1 and J is TRBJ2-7; 7 nucleotides line up with TRBD1. The germline CDR1 and CDR2 sequences are KGHDR and SFDVKD. The J segment lost 7 bases and the V segment lost 4 bases, leaving 6 bases of the junction unmatched. The CDR3 covers 13 residues. The CDR3: CATSELQGSEQYF. CDR3 coding DNA: TGTGCCACCAGTGAATTACAGGGGTCTGAGCAGTACTTC.

The chain has TRBV15 and TRBJ2-3; D not resolved. Looked up from germline, CDR1 is LNHNV and CDR2 is YYDKDF (reference sequence). The CDR3 spans 16 residues. V lost 1 base and J 0 bases, leaving 11 bases between the germline ends. CDR3 bases: TGTGCCACCAGCAGAGTGCTAGATCCTAGCACAGATACGCAGTATTTT. Translated: CATSRVLDPSTDTQYF. The full variable domain, in which reference TRBV15 and TRBJ2-3 provide the parts outside the CDR3, is DAMVIQNPRYQVTQFGKPVTLSCSQTLNHNVMYWYQQKSSQAPKLLFHYYDKDFNNEADTPDNFQSRRPNTSFCFLDIRSPGLGDTAMYLCATSRVLDPSTDTQYFGPGTRLTVL.

The chain employs TRBV13 and TRBJ2-3, with 9 bases fitting TRBD1. Germline V gene sequence: CDR1 PRHDT, CDR2 FYEKMQ (reference sequence). CDR3 length: 16 amino acids. With V trimmed by 6 bases and J by 3 bases, 10 bases remained unmatched. The CDR3: CASRTNRGLRTDTQYF. CDR3 coding DNA: TGTGCCAGCAGAACGAACAGGGGGCTGAGGACAGATACGCAGTATTTT.

J is TRBJ1-4 and V is TRBV24-1; 8 nucleotides match TRBD1. After removal of 3 bases from V and 5 bases from J, the junction contained 4 bases not matched to a gene. Germline CDR1 reads KGHDR; CDR2 reads SFDVKD. This CDR3 is built from 15 residues. The CDR3 region is CATSDKRQGNEKLFF. The CDR3 coding sequence is TGTGCCACCAGTGATAAACGACAGGGGAATGAAAAACTGTTTTTT.